The clone carrying this TCR beta chain occurred a few times. Antigen specificity is unknown. Germline V lookup: CDR1 SNHLY, CDR2 FYNNEI. The CDR3 loop spans 15 amino acids. J lost 0 bases, V lost 6 bases, and 3 bases had no gene match. The sample comes from a study of beta chain features in type 1 diabetes. Findings of the study overall: Researchers could not determine here whether HLA type influences TCRB rearrangement. Type 1 diabetes patients had TCRB CDR3s that were shorter (moderately but significantly so) in all four CD4+ subsets.

Sequenced material consisted of expressed TCRB transcripts (all of the isolated RNA was reverse transcribed). Data came from immunoSEQ multiplex PCR; TCRdb stores just in-frame clones and leaves some out. The sample yields about 150,000 clones, about 10% seen once. The specimen sequenced was naive CD4+ T cells from blood. This chain uses TRBV2 with TRBJ2-4, with 9 bases that match TRBD1. The sequence was collected from a man aged 18-30 years in good health. The CDR3 is CASSRTGVAKNIQYF. The CDR3 DNA reads TGTGCCAGCAGCCGGACAGGGGTAGCCAAAAACATTCAGTACTTC.